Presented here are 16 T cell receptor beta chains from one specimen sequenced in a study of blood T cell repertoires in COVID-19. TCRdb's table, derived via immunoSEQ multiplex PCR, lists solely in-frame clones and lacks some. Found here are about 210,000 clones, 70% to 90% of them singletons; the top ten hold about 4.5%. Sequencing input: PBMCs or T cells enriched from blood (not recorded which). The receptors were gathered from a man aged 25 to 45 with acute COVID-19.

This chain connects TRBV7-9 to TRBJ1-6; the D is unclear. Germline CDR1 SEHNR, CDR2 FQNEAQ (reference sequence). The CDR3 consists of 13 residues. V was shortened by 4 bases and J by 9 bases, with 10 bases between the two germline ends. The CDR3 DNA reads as TGTGCCAGCAGCTCCTTCTTCGGTTCACCCCTCCACTTT. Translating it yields CASSSFFGSPLHF.

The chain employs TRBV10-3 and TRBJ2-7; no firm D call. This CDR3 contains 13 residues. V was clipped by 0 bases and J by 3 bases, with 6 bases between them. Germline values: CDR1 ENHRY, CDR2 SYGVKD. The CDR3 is CAISESAVYEQYF. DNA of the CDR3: TGTGCCATCAGTGAGTCGGCAGTCTACGAGCAGTACTTC.

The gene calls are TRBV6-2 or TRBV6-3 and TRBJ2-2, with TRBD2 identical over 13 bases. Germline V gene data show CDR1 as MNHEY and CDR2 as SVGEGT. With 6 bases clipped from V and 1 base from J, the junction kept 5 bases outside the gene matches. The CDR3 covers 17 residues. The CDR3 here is CASSDGTSGVNTGELFF. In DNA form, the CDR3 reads TGTGCCAGCAGCGACGGGACTAGCGGGGTGAACACCGGGGAGCTGTTTTTT.

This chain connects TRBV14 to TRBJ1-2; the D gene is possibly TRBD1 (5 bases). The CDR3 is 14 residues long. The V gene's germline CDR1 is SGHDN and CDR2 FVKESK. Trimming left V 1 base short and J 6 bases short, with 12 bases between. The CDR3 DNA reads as TGTGCCAGCAGCCAAGGCGGGGGAAACAATGGCTACACCTTC. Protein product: CASSQGGGNNGYTF. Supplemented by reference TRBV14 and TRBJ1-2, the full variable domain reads EAGVTQFPSHSVIEKGQTVTLRCDPISGHDNLYWYRRVMGKEIKFLLHFVKESKQDESGMPNNRFLAERTGGTYSTLKVQPAELEDSGVYFCASSQGGGNNGYTFGSGTRLTVV.

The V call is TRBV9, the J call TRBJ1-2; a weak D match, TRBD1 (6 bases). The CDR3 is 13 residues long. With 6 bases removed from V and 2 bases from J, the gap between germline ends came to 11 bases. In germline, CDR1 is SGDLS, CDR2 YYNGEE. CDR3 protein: CASTFTGNYGYTF. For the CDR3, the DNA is TGTGCCAGCACCTTTACAGGGAACTATGGCTACACCTTC.

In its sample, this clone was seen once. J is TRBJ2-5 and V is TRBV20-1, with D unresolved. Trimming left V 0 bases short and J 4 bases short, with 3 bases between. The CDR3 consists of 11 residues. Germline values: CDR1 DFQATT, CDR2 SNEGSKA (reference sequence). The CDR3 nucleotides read TGCAGTGCTAGAGATAGAGAGACCCAGTACTTC. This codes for CSARDRETQYF.

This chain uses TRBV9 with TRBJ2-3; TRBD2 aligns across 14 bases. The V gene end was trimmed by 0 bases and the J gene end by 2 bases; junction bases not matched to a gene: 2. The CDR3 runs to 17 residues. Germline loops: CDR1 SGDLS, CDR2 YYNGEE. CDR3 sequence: CASSVGLAGGFTDTQYF. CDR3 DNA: TGTGCCAGCAGCGTAGGACTAGCGGGGGGGTTCACAGATACGCAGTATTTT.

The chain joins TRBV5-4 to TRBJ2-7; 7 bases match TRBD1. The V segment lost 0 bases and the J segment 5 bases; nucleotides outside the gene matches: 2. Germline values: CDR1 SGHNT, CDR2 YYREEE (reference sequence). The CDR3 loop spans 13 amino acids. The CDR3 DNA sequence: TGTGCCAGCAGCTTGGACAGGGGCCACGAGCAGTACTTC. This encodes CASSLDRGHEQYF.

The CDR3 protein is CASSYSGGNSPLHF. CDR3 DNA sequence: TGTGCCAGCAGTTACTCGGGGGGAAATTCACCCCTCCACTTT. J is TRBJ1-6 and V is TRBV6-2 or TRBV6-3; possible D gene TRBD1, 5 bases. Germline lookup yields CDR1 MNHEY and CDR2 SVGEGT. V was cut by 0 bases and J by 7 bases, with 7 bases left in between. This CDR3 is 14 amino acids long.

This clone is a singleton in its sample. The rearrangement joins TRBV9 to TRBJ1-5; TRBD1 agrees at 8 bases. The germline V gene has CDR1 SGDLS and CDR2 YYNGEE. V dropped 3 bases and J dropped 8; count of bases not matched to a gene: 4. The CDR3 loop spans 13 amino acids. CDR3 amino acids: CASSGTGGKPQHF. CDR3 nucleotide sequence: TGTGCCAGCAGCGGCACAGGGGGAAAGCCCCAGCATTTT.

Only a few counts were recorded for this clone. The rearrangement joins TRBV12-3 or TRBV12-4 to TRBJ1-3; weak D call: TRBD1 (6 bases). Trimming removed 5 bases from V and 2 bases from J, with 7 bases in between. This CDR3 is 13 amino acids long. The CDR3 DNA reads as TGTGCCAGCAGTACAGGGACTGGAAACACCATATATTTT. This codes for CASSTGTGNTIYF.

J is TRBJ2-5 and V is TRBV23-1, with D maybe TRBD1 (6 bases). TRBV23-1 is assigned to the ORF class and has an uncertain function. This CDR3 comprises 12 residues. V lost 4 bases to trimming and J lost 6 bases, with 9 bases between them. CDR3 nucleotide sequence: TGCGCCAGCAGTCGCGGACAGCAGACCCAGTACTTC. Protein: CASSRGQQTQYF.

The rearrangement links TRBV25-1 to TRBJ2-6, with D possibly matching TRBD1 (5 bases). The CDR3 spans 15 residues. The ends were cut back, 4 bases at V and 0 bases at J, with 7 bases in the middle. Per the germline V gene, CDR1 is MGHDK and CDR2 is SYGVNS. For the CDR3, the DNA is TGTGCCAGCAGTGTTGACAGCTCTGGGGCCAACGTCCTGACTTTC. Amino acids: CASSVDSSGANVLTF.

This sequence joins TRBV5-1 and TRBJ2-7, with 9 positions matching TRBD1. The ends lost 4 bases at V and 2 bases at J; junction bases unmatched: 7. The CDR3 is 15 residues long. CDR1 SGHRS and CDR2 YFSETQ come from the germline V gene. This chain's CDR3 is CASSRGTGWTYEQYF. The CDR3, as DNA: TGCGCCAGCAGCCGAGGGACAGGGTGGACCTACGAGCAGTACTTC.

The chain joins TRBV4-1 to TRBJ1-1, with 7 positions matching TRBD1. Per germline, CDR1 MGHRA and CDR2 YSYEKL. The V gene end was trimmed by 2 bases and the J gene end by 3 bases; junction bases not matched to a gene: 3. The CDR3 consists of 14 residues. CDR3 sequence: CASSQHRGYTEAFF. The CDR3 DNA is TGCGCCAGCAGCCAACACAGGGGATACACTGAAGCTTTCTTT.

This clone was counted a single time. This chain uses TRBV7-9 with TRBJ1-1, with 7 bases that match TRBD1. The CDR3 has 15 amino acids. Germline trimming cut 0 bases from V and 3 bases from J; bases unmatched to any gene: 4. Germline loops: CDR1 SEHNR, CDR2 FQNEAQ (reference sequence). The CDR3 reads CASSLAQGVYTEAFF. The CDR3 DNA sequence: TGTGCCAGCAGCTTAGCTCAGGGGGTTTACACTGAAGCTTTCTTT.